Below are 5 T cell receptor beta chains sequenced from a single sample in a study of T-cell reconstitution after alpha-beta-depleted transplantation in children. It was with unique molecular identifiers that the TCRbeta library was prepared. TCRdb re-derived calls from the PCR reads in MiXCR, one entry per CDR3 protein. The top ten hold approximately 14% of the sample, which has 580,000 or so distinct CDR3 sequences, about 23% seen once. This specimen was PBMCs, mostly from graft donor cells, taken 360 days after TCRalphabeta/CD19-depleted stem cell transplant. Receptors originate from a boy under three years old who had a stem cell transplant for acute myeloid leukemia, so the T cells may come from the graft donor.

The sample holds many counts of this clonotype. The CDR3 spells CSSQEGGGADTQYF. The DNA for the CDR3 is TGCAGCTCCCAAGAGGGCGGGGGGGCCGATACGCAGTATTTT. The rearrangement uses TRBV29-1 and TRBJ2-3; 9 positions agree with TRBD2. Trimming removed 8 bases from V and 6 bases from J; junction bases left unmatched: 12. CDR1 SQVTM and CDR2 ANQGSEA come from the germline V gene. There are 14 residues in the CDR3.

This clonotype has at least ten counts. The genes are TRBV14 and TRBJ2-7; D remains unclear. The length of the CDR3 is 12 residues. Germline CDR1 SGHDN, CDR2 FVKESK. Trimming took 5 bases from V and 5 from J, leaving 10 bases between them. Written as DNA, the CDR3 is TGTGCCAGCAGCAGAACCCCCGACGAGCAGTACTTC. This sequence encodes CASSRTPDEQYF.

V gene TRBV6-5 combines with J gene TRBJ1-2, with a possible D match to TRBD1 (5 bases). The germline V gene encodes CDR1 MNHEY and CDR2 SVGAGI. This CDR3 spans 16 amino acids. The germline V and J ends were trimmed by 6 bases and 3 bases, with 20 bases remaining between them. This CDR3 reads CASSLLPGGEYYGYTF. For the CDR3, the DNA is TGTGCCAGCAGCTTACTCCCCGGGGGGGAGTACTATGGCTACACCTTC.

This rearrangement joins TRBV29-1 to TRBJ2-3; D possibly corresponds to TRBD2 (5 bases). This CDR3 has 15 residues. V lost 4 bases, J lost 5 bases, and 19 bases lay in between. Per the germline V gene, CDR1 is SQVTM and CDR2 is ANQGSEA. CDR3 bases: TGCAGCGTTGGGGGAACATACCGAGCGGAAGATACGCAGTATTTT. It is translated as CSVGGTYRAEDTQYF.

V and J are TRBV7-8 and TRBJ2-1; 7 bases map to TRBD1. The CDR3 loop spans 16 amino acids. With 1 base clipped from V and 4 bases from J, the junction kept 7 bases outside the gene matches. Germline CDR1 is SGHVS and CDR2 is FQNEAQ. The DNA for the CDR3 is TGTGCCAGCAGCTTAGGACAGGGAGATTTTTACAATGAGCAGTTCTTC. It is translated as CASSLGQGDFYNEQFF.